One sample yielded the 25 T cell receptor beta chains listed below, sequenced in a study of PD-L1 blockade in urothelial cancer. The protocol was immunoSEQ multiplex PCR, while the TCRdb copy is restricted to in-frame clones and leaves out a portion. The table lists fewer than 40,000 clones, 80% to 95% of them singletons, with approximately 8% in the top ten. The source was PBMCs, collected around atezolizumab (anti-PD-L1) treatment. The receptor source for this set is a man aged 65-85 years with urothelial cancer.

This rearrangement joins TRBV25-1 to TRBJ1-1; no clear D. This CDR3 spans 13 amino acids. Germline V gives CDR1 MGHDK, CDR2 SYGVNS. Trimming stripped 5 bases from V and 0 bases from J, with 7 bases between. In nucleotides, the CDR3 is TGTGCCAGCAGTCTTTCTATGAACACTGAAGCTTTCTTT. This sequence encodes CASSLSMNTEAFF.

The gene calls are TRBV19 and TRBJ2-3; 9 bases map to TRBD2. The length of the CDR3 is 15 residues. After removal of 7 bases from V and 4 bases from J, the junction contained 9 bases not matched to a gene. The germline gives CDR1 LNHDA, CDR2 SQIVND (reference sequence). The CDR3 DNA follows: TGTGCCAGTACCGCTAGCGGGATGGTGTCAGATACGCAGTATTTT. Its protein product is CASTASGMVSDTQYF.

This clone was detected once. The J gene is TRBJ1-4, the V gene TRBV28; possibly TRBD1 for D (6 bases). Per the germline V gene, CDR1 is MDHEN and CDR2 is SYDVKM. This CDR3 contains 15 residues. With 3 bases removed from V and 5 bases from J, the gap between germline ends came to 13 bases. The CDR3 loop reads CASSFPTGGNEKLFF. In DNA, the CDR3 is TGTGCCAGCAGTTTTCCGACAGGAGGAAATGAAAAACTGTTTTTT.

The chain combines TRBV25-1 with TRBJ2-6, with D maybe TRBD2 (6 bases). CDR3 size: 18 residues. The germline V and J ends were trimmed by 2 bases and 4 bases, with 18 bases remaining between them. Germline lookup yields CDR1 MGHDK and CDR2 SYGVNS. The CDR3: CASSEHSSGGSGANVLTF. CDR3 sequence (DNA): TGTGCCAGCAGTGAACACTCGTCAGGAGGGTCCGGGGCCAACGTCCTGACTTTC.

This clone was seen just once. The chain combines TRBV28 with TRBJ2-1; TRBD2 matches at 8 bases. From germline, CDR1 is MDHEN and CDR2 SYDVKM. The CDR3 covers 13 residues. J gave up 6 bases and V 9 bases, and 7 bases lay outside the gene matches. The CDR3 spells CASHPGGGNEQFF. The CDR3 DNA follows: TGTGCCAGTCACCCGGGGGGGGGCAATGAGCAGTTCTTC.

The chain combines TRBV18 with TRBJ1-1, with 8 bases fitting TRBD1. The V and J ends lost 1 base and 7 bases, in that order; junction bases with no gene match: 8. The CDR3 consists of 15 residues. Germline CDR1 KGHSH, CDR2 LQKENI. CDR3 loop: CASSPQDRDWGEAFF. CDR3 DNA sequence: TGTGCCAGCTCACCACAGGACAGGGACTGGGGTGAAGCTTTCTTT.

V usage is TRBV21-1 and J usage is TRBJ2-1; the D call in the table, TRBD2, was not verified against the DNA. TRBV21-1 is marked as a pseudogene. The CDR3 is 16 residues long. The CDR3 reads CASSKRASGADNEQFF. CDR3 sequence (DNA): TGTGCCAGCAGCAAGAGGGCTAGCGGGGCAGACAATGAGCAGTTCTTC.

This clone was counted between two and nine times. This chain joins TRBV7-6 and TRBJ2-7; D possibly corresponds to TRBD1 (6 bases). Per the germline V gene, CDR1 is SGHVS and CDR2 is FNYEAQ. The CDR3 is made up of 14 amino acids. V lost 4 bases and J 5 bases, leaving 15 bases between the germline ends. CDR3 DNA: TGTGCCAGCAGCTCCATCGGTGGGGGCAACGAGCAGTACTTC. Translating it yields CASSSIGGGNEQYF.

The chain carries TRBV6-1 and TRBJ1-1; D not resolved. V was cut by 1 base and J by 10 bases, with 10 bases left in between. Germline-derived CDR1 and CDR2 are MNHNS and SASEGT. CDR3 size: 12 residues. The CDR3 loop reads CASSEDRSGAFF. The CDR3 bases are TGTGCCAGCAGTGAAGACAGATCTGGAGCTTTCTTT.

The CDR3 here is CAWSVDGAEAFF. As DNA, the CDR3 is TGTGCCTGGAGTGTCGACGGGGCTGAAGCTTTCTTT. V is TRBV30 and J is TRBJ1-1, with D uncertain. CDR1 is GTSNPN, CDR2 SVGIG, per germline (reference sequence). Trimming cost V 0 bases and J 6 bases, with 8 bases left between them. This CDR3 has 12 residues. The variable domain in full, with the rest retrieved from reference TRBV30 and TRBJ1-1, is SQTIHQWPATLVQPVGSPLSLECTVEGTSNPNLYWYRQAAGRGLQLLFYSVGIGQISSEVPQNLSASRPQDRQFILSSKKLLLSDSGFYLCAWSVDGAEAFFGQGTRLTVV.

The chain has TRBV4-2 and TRBJ1-1; the D gene is possibly TRBD1 (6 bases). CDR1 and CDR2 from the germline V gene are LGHNA and YNFKEQ. The CDR3 extends over 17 amino acids. V lost 6 bases, J lost 2 bases, and 22 bases lay in between. This CDR3 reads CASSPQQGKKFNTEAFF. CDR3 nucleotides: TGTGCCAGCAGTCCTCAACAGGGAAAGAAGTTCAACACTGAAGCTTTCTTT.

The CDR3 DNA sequence: TGTGCCAGCAGCTTATCCCCCAGCGCAGATACGCAGTATTTT. Protein product: CASSLSPSADTQYF. The chain carries TRBV11-3 and TRBJ2-3; D is uncertain. CDR3 length: 14 residues. The germline V and J ends were trimmed by 2 bases and 4 bases, with 10 bases remaining between them. Germline CDR1 reads SGHNT; CDR2 reads YENEEA.

CDR3 in amino acids: CSAASGNTIYF. In DNA form, the CDR3 reads TGCAGTGCTGCGTCTGGAAACACCATATATTTT. The chain has TRBV20-1 and TRBJ1-3; D gene ambiguous. Germline lookup yields CDR1 DFQATT and CDR2 SNEGSKA (reference sequence). The germline V and J ends were trimmed by 5 bases and 1 base, with 3 bases remaining between them. The CDR3 is 11 amino acids.

V gene TRBV9 combines with J gene TRBJ2-1; D is unresolved. Germline CDR1 SGDLS, CDR2 YYNGEE. Trimming cost V 4 bases and J 1 base, with 21 bases left between them. The CDR3 runs 18 residues. DNA for the CDR3: TGTGCCAGCAGCCTTGGCAGTGGAGTTCTGGTTTCCTACAATGAGCAGTTCTTC. Its protein is CASSLGSGVLVSYNEQFF. Full variable domain (remainder filled in from reference TRBV9 and TRBJ2-1): DSGVTQTPKHLITATGQRVTLRCSPRSGDLSVYWYQQSLDQGLQFLIQYYNGEERAKGNILERFSAQQFPDLHSELNLSSLELGDSALYFCASSLGSGVLVSYNEQFFGPGTRLTVL.

There are a few counts of this clone. The chain recombines TRBV27 with TRBJ2-3; no clear D gene. This CDR3 is built from 13 residues. From germline, CDR1 is MNHEY and CDR2 SMNVEV (reference sequence). V was clipped by 4 bases and J by 2 bases, with 7 bases between them. The CDR3 DNA follows: TGTGCCAGCAGTTATATAGACACAGATACGCAGTATTTT. Encoded protein: CASSYIDTDTQYF.

The V gene is TRBV7-6, the J gene TRBJ2-1; 9 positions match TRBD2. This CDR3 contains 16 residues. Looked up from germline, CDR1 is SGHVS and CDR2 is FNYEAQ. Losses at the gene ends were 1 base for V and 7 bases for J; bases not matched to a gene: 8. The CDR3 coding sequence is TGTGCCAGCAGCTTAGAGGCGGGAGGGCCGGGGAATGAGCAGTTCTTC. It encodes CASSLEAGGPGNEQFF.

The chain is built from TRBV13 and TRBJ2-5; 7 nucleotides agree with TRBD1. V lost 5 bases and J lost 4; bases outside the gene matches: 7. Germline V gives CDR1 PRHDT, CDR2 FYEKMQ (reference sequence). The CDR3 runs 14 residues. The CDR3 region is CASSLRQGGETQYF. The CDR3 DNA reads as TGTGCCAGCAGCCTAAGACAGGGTGGAGAGACCCAGTACTTC.

This chain joins TRBV28 and TRBJ2-2; D might be TRBD2 (6 bases). Germline loops: CDR1 MDHEN, CDR2 SYDVKM. CDR3 size: 15 residues. V was pared by 6 bases and J by 0 bases, with 11 bases between. The CDR3: CASSPAGPNTGELFF. DNA for the CDR3: TGTGCCAGCAGCCCCGCGGGGCCGAACACCGGGGAGCTGTTTTTT.

The chain uses TRBV5-8 and TRBJ2-7; 8 positions agree with TRBD2. V lost 4 bases to trimming and J lost 3 bases; unmatched junction nucleotides: 9. CDR1 is SGHTS and CDR2 is YDEGEE in the germline V gene. The CDR3 has 15 residues. DNA for the CDR3: TGTGCCAGCAGCACCGGGACTAGTGGGATCTACGAGCAGTACTTC. It codes for CASSTGTSGIYEQYF.

The genes are TRBV13 and TRBJ2-7; D perhaps matches TRBD1 (6 bases). Germline CDR1 is PRHDT and CDR2 is FYEKMQ (reference sequence). Between the trimmed V and J ends, which lost 5 bases and 3 bases, there was a span of 17 bases. The CDR3 is 15 amino acids. The CDR3 DNA sequence: TGTGCCAGCAGCCAAACACTCCGGGACAACTACGAGCAGTACTTC. It translates to CASSQTLRDNYEQYF.

V gene TRBV7-9 combines with J gene TRBJ2-1; TRBD2 might be the D (5 bases). The germline gives CDR1 SEHNR, CDR2 FQNEAQ (reference sequence). The germline V and J ends were trimmed by 2 bases and 1 base, with 12 bases remaining between them. The CDR3 is 16 amino acids. CDR3 sequence: CASSLSGSRSYNEQFF. In DNA form, the CDR3 reads TGTGCCAGCAGCTTAAGTGGGAGCCGATCCTACAATGAGCAGTTCTTC.

V is TRBV28 and J is TRBJ1-5; D is unresolved. Trimming cost V 8 bases and J 0 bases, with 14 bases left between them. The CDR3 length is 15 residues. Germline V CDR1 and CDR2: MDHEN, SYDVKM. The CDR3 DNA is TGTGCCAGCTGTCCACACATCTTTAGCAATCAGCCCCAGCATTTT. As protein: CASCPHIFSNQPQHF.

The chain employs TRBV15 and TRBJ2-7, with a weak D call TRBD2 (7 bases). The V and J ends lost 8 bases and 2 bases respectively, with 16 bases between them. CDR1 LNHNV and CDR2 YYDKDF come from the germline V gene (reference sequence). The CDR3 is 14 amino acids. The CDR3 sequence is CATRGAGEPYEQYF. DNA of the CDR3: TGTGCCACCCGGGGGGCAGGGGAACCCTACGAGCAGTACTTC.

This sequence joins TRBV9 and TRBJ2-7; 9 nucleotides match TRBD2. The CDR3 totals 15 residues. V gave up 0 bases and J gave up 6 bases; unmatched junction bases: 7. Germline V CDR1 and CDR2: SGDLS, YYNGEE. The CDR3 coding sequence is TGTGCCAGCAGCGTAGATTCTAGCGGGATCCCCGAGCAGTACTTC. Translated, it gives CASSVDSSGIPEQYF.

The chain couples TRBV7-9 to TRBJ2-5; D is undetermined. Trimming left V 5 bases short and J 5 bases short, with 9 bases between. The CDR3 totals 12 residues. Germline CDR1 reads SEHNR; CDR2 reads FQNEAQ (reference sequence). CDR3 in amino acids: CASSLVRETQYF. For the CDR3, the DNA is TGTGCCAGCAGCCTAGTGAGGGAGACCCAGTACTTC.